A single sample is the source of the 10 T cell receptor beta chains below, sequenced in a study of STAT5B mutations in CD4+ large granular lymphocyte leukemia. The repertoire was sequenced with immunoSEQ multiplex PCR; TCRdb's copy has only in-frame clones and lacks some. Found here are 410 or so clones, approximately 70% of them singletons; the top ten hold around 2%. Input material: PBMCs. The receptors were gathered from a woman aged 45-59 years with CD4+ T-cell large granular lymphocyte leukemia.

The chain links TRBV14 to TRBJ2-7; perhaps TRBD1 as D (6 bases). The CDR3 length is 15 residues. From germline, CDR1 is SGHDN and CDR2 FVKESK. Trimming cost V 1 base and J 7 bases, with 17 bases left between them. CDR3 sequence: CASSQAPGAVGEQYF. The CDR3 nucleotides read TGTGCCAGCAGCCAAGCTCCAGGGGCCGTGGGGGAGCAGTACTTC. The full variable domain, completed using reference TRBV14 and TRBJ2-7, is EAGVTQFPSHSVIEKGQTVTLRCDPISGHDNLYWYRRVMGKEIKFLLHFVKESKQDESGMPNNRFLAERTGGTYSTLKVQPAELEDSGVYFCASSQAPGAVGEQYFGPGTRLTVT.

The chain carries TRBV4-1 and TRBJ2-7; no definite D call. CDR1 and CDR2 from the germline V gene are MGHRA and YSYEKL. CDR3 size: 13 residues. Trimming stripped 4 bases from V and 5 bases from J, with 12 bases between. CDR3: CASSLNINHEQYF. The CDR3 DNA follows: TGCGCCAGCAGCCTTAATATCAACCACGAGCAGTACTTC.

This chain uses TRBV28 with TRBJ1-5, with D unclear. Germline-derived CDR1 and CDR2 are MDHEN and SYDVKM. This CDR3 contains 12 residues. The V and J ends lost 2 bases and 9 bases respectively, with 8 bases between them. The CDR3 DNA reads TGTGCCAGCAGTTTAGGCCTAGGGCCCCAGCATTTT. Translation: CASSLGLGPQHF.

CDR3 sequence: CASSQEEGTPDTQYF. In nucleotides, the CDR3 is TGCGCCAGCAGCCAAGAGGAGGGTACCCCAGATACGCAGTATTTT. The V gene is TRBV4-1, the J gene TRBJ2-3; D might be TRBD2 (6 bases). CDR1 and CDR2 (germline): MGHRA, YSYEKL. V shed 0 bases and J shed 4 bases, with 11 bases lying between them. This CDR3 region has 15 residues.

CDR3 nucleotides: TGTGCCAGCAGTCCCCATGGTGCCGGCTCCTACAATGAGCAGTTCTTC. Protein: CASSPHGAGSYNEQFF. The J gene is TRBJ2-1, the V gene TRBV28, with D unclear. V gave up 5 bases and J gave up 0 bases, with 14 bases separating them. Germline CDR1 and CDR2: MDHEN and SYDVKM. This CDR3 contains 16 residues.

The chain recombines TRBV7-2 with TRBJ2-5; 9 bases map to TRBD2. The tail of the sequence fits TRBJ2-7 better, so the J call may be wrong. CDR3 length equals 15 residues. CDR1 SGHTA and CDR2 FQGNSA come from the germline V gene. DNA for the CDR3: TGTGCCAGCATCGGCGGGGGGGACGGCAACTACGAGCAGTACTTC. Protein product: CASIGGGDGNYEQYF.

The V gene is TRBV6-1, the J gene TRBJ1-5, with no clear D. The length of the CDR3 is 14 residues. V was pared by 11 bases and J by 1 base, with 15 bases between. CDR1 and CDR2 from the germline V gene are MNHNS and SASEGT. The CDR3 loop is CACTPSSSNQPQHF. CDR3 nucleotide sequence: TGTGCCTGCACTCCTTCCAGCAGCAATCAGCCCCAGCATTTT.

This clone is a singleton in its sample. V is TRBV7-2 and J is TRBJ2-5; TRBD2 aligns across 9 bases. The J call may be wrong; the DNA end is better matched by TRBJ2-7. The CDR3 runs to 15 residues. The germline V gene encodes CDR1 SGHTA and CDR2 FQGNSA. CDR3 sequence reads: CASSGGGSGSYEQYF. The CDR3 DNA sequence: TGTGCCAGCAGCGGGGGAGGTAGCGGGAGTTACGAGCAGTACTTC.

The J gene is TRBJ1-1, the V gene TRBV7-2; possibly TRBD1 for D (6 bases). The CDR3 length is 14 residues. Looked up from germline, CDR1 is SGHTA and CDR2 is FQGNSA. V was shortened by 5 bases and J by 5 bases, with 15 bases between the two germline ends. The CDR3 DNA reads as TGTGCCAGCAGCCGAAACAGGGACCGGACTGAAGCTTTCTTT. Its translation: CASSRNRDRTEAFF.

This chain uses TRBV2 with TRBJ2-5; D might be TRBD2 (6 bases). Trimming took off 7 bases at V and 6 bases at J, with 15 bases between the two ends. The CDR3 contains 13 residues. Germline V lookup: CDR1 SNHLY, CDR2 FYNNEI. DNA for the CDR3: TGTGCCAGCACCGTTGGCGGGACCAAGACCCAGTACTTC. Translated: CASTVGGTKTQYF.